This T cell receptor (beta chain) emerged from a study of blood T cell repertoires in COVID-19. Study overall: The origin of the acute and convalescent COVID-19 samples was the United States, Italy and Spain. The cDNA or gDNA used as material had been derived from T cells, B-cell-depleted T cells, or PBMCs.

Trimming cost V 4 bases and J 6 bases, with 12 bases left between them. Germline V gene lookup returns CDR1 SGHNT and CDR2 YENEEA. CDR3 length: 13 residues. In the authors' workflow: Scientists estimated how many nucleated cells there were by amplifying reference gene primers. Only in-frame clones appear in the TCRdb table, and some are missing; sequencing was by immunoSEQ multiplex PCR. V, J and clone size are those of that table, while D and trimming were read from the DNA. The sample shows about 90,000 clones, roughly 80% of them seen only once. This sequence was found in a woman in her 70s with active or convalescent COVID-19. This chain joins TRBV11-3 and TRBJ1-1; D not resolved. The sample taken for sequencing was peripheral blood. CDR3 sequence (DNA): TGTGCCAGCAGCTCCTACAGTGGCGCTGAAGCTTTCTTT. Protein sequence: CASSSYSGAEAFF.